A selection of T cell receptor beta chains follows, all from one sample in a study of spatial heterogeneity in lung cancer. One entry per CDR3 protein, called by TCRdb with MiXCR from the 5' RACE reads. The sample carries 39,000 or so distinct CDR3 sequences, roughly 8% recorded once. The source material was PBMCs, sampled at surgery. These receptors were collected from a male donor with early-stage non-small cell lung cancer. CDR3s include the opening cysteine and the closing phenylalanine or tryptophan. The D gene is left open where the match is weak. A row's size may be missing; if present it is once, few, many or a size class.

>TRBV6-2/TRBV6-3|TRBJ1-5|.|many
TGTGCCAGCAACGAAAATGGGGCAGCAGGCAATCAGCCCCAGCATTTT
CASNENGAAGNQPQHF
>TRBV20-1|TRBJ1-1|.|medium-sized
TGCAGTGCTAGAGATCGAGGGGATGGTGAAGCTTTCTTT
CSARDRGDGEAFF
>TRBV6-5|TRBJ1-2|TRBD1|few
TGTGCCAGCAGTTCCTGGGGGACAGACTATGGCTACACCTTC
CASSSWGTDYGYTF
>TRBV2|TRBJ2-6|.|few
TGTGCTTGCTCGGCAGGGAGTTTTGGGGCCAACGTCCTGACTTTC
CACSAGSFGANVLTF
>TRBV7-9|TRBJ1-1|.|medium-sized
TGTGCCAGCAGCTTCTTTATTGGGGCTGAAGCTTTCTTT
CASSFFIGAEAFF
>TRBV9|TRBJ2-1|.|.
TGTGCCAGCAGCGTAGCGGGGGGCAGAGGCAATGAGCAGTTCTTC
CASSVAGGRGNEQFF
>TRBV6-5|TRBJ1-2|.|few
TGTGCCAGCAGAAGTACAGGGTCAGGAGTCTATGGCTACACCTTC
CASRSTGSGVYGYTF
>TRBV29-1|TRBJ1-3|.|few
TGCAGCGCCGTGCAGGGCAATGGAAACACCATATATTTT
CSAVQGNGNTIYF
>TRBV7-9|TRBJ2-5|.|many
TGTGCCAGCACATTCGGGCGGGGGCTACAAGAGACCCAGTACTTC
CASTFGRGLQETQYF
>TRBV5-6|TRBJ2-3|TRBD2|many
TGTGCCAGCAGCTTTGGGCGGAGCGGGGGAACGTTGGCGCAGTATTTT
CASSFGRSGGTLAQYF
>TRBV14|TRBJ1-3|TRBD1|many
TGTGCCAGCAGCGGACAGGGACTGGCTGGAAACACCATATATTTT
CASSGQGLAGNTIYF
>TRBV14|TRBJ2-5|.|many
TGTGCCAGCAGCCGAAGGGCGCAAGAGACCCAGTACTTC
CASSRRAQETQYF
>TRBV6-5|TRBJ2-2|TRBD1|many
TGTGCCAGCAGTTACCAGGGGGTCGGCACCGGGGAGCTGTTTTTT
CASSYQGVGTGELFF
>TRBV29-1|TRBJ1-4|.|many
TGCAGCGGATCAGAGGATGAAAAACTGTTTTTT
CSGSEDEKLFF
>TRBV11-3|TRBJ2-1|.|many
TGTGCCAGCAGCGAGACCGACCAGCGTGGCTCCTACAATGAGCAGTTCTTC
CASSETDQRGSYNEQFF
>TRBV11-1|TRBJ2-1|.|many
TGTGCCACCGCTATTTGGGGGCGCAATGAGCAGTTCTTC
CATAIWGRNEQFF
>TRBV30|TRBJ2-1|TRBD1|.
TGTGCCTGGAATTCCGACAGGGGGGCCTACAATGAGCAGTTCTTC
CAWNSDRGAYNEQFF
>TRBV7-3|TRBJ2-2|TRBD1|few
TGTGCCAGCAGATCCGGGACAGTGAACACCGGGGAGCTGTTTTTT
CASRSGTVNTGELFF
>TRBV5-6|TRBJ1-5|.|.
TGTGCCAGCAGCTTGTCGGGGACCGGTTCTTTTCAGCCCCAGCATTTT
CASSLSGTGSFQPQHF
>TRBV5-6|TRBJ1-5|.|.
TGTGCCAGCAGCGCCGGGGCGGGCCAGCCCCAGCATTTT
CASSAGAGQPQHF
>TRBV11-2|TRBJ1-1|.|few
TGTGCCAGCAGCTTAGATGGGACCGCGAGATACACTGAAGCTTTCTTT
CASSLDGTARYTEAFF
>TRBV18|TRBJ2-7|.|.
TGTGCCAGCTCACCGGGGACGGCCTACGAGCAGTACTTC
CASSPGTAYEQYF
>TRBV30|TRBJ1-2|.|many
TGTGCCTGGTCACGGCAGGGTCGCTATGGCTACACCTTC
CAWSRQGRYGYTF
>TRBV10-3|TRBJ2-3|.|.
TGTGCCATCAGTGAGTCGACAGGAACAGATACGCAGTATTTT
CAISESTGTDTQYF
>TRBV4-1|TRBJ2-5|.|few
TGCGCCAGCAGCCTAAGGGCGGGGTATGAGACCCAGTACTTC
CASSLRAGYETQYF
>TRBV4-3|TRBJ1-6|TRBD1|few
TGCGCCAGCAGCCAAGAACCCGGGACAGGGTATTCACCCCTCCACTTT
CASSQEPGTGYSPLHF
>TRBV18|TRBJ2-3|TRBD2|many
TGTGCCAGCTCACCACCTCTAGCGGGGACAGATACGCAGTATTTT
CASSPPLAGTDTQYF
>TRBV5-1|TRBJ1-2|.|many
TGCGCCAGCAGCCCCGGGGACGGTACTTACCCTGGCTACACCTTC
CASSPGDGTYPGYTF
>TRBV29-1|TRBJ2-3|.|many
TGCAGCGTTGAAGAGTCAGGAGGTGATACGCAGTATTTT
CSVEESGGDTQYF
>TRBV5-5|TRBJ2-7|.|.
TGTGCCAGCAGCTCCGGGGCGCCCTACGAGCAGTACTTC
CASSSGAPYEQYF
>TRBV7-9|TRBJ2-7|.|few
TGTGCCAGCAGCTCTATTGTACACGGGGAGACCTACGAGCAGTACTTC
CASSSIVHGETYEQYF
>TRBV25-1|TRBJ2-7|.|few
TGTGCCAGCAGTCCCACCCAAACCTACCCGGGATTCTACGAGCAGTACTTC
CASSPTQTYPGFYEQYF